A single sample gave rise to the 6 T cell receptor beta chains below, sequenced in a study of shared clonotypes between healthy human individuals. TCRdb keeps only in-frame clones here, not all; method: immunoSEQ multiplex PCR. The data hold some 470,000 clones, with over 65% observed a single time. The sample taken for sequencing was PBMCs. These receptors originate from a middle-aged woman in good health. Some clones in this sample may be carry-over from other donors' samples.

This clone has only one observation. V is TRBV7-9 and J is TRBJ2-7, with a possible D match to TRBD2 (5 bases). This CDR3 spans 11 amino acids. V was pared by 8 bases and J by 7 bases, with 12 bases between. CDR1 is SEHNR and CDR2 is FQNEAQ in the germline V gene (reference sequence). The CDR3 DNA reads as TGTGCCAGCGGGCCAGGCGGGGAGCAGTACTTC. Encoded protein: CASGPGGEQYF.

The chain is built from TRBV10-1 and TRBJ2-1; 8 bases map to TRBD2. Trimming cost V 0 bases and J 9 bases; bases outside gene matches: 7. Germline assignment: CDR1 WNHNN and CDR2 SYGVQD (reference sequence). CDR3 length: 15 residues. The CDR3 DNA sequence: TGCGCCAGCAGTGAGTCGGTAGCACGGGGGGGTGAGCAGTTCTTC. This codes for CASSESVARGGEQFF.

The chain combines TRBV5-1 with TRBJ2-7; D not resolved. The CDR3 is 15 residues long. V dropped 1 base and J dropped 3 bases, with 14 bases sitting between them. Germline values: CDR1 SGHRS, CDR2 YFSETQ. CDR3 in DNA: TGCGCCAGCAGCTTGCATCCCGAATTGGGCTACGAGCAGTACTTC. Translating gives CASSLHPELGYEQYF.

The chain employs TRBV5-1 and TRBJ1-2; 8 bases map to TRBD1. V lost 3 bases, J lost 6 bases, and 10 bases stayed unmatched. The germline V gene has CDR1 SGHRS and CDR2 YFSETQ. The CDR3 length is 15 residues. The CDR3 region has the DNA TGCGCCAGCAGCTACCAGGGGGCAGGCGTCGATGGCTACACCTTC. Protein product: CASSYQGAGVDGYTF.

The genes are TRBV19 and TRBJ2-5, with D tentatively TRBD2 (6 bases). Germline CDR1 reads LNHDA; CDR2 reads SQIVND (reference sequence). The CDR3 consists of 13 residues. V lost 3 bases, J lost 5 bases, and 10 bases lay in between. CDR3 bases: TGTGCCAGTAGTATCCCGGGGGTGGAGACCCAGTACTTC. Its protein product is CASSIPGVETQYF.

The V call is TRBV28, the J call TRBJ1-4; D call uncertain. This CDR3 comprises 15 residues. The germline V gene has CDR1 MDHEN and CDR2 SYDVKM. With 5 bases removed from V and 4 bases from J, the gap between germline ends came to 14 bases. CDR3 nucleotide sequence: TGTGCCAGCAGTCAGAGTGTGGGTTTTAATGAAAAACTGTTTTTT. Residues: CASSQSVGFNEKLFF.